This T cell receptor (beta chain) appears in the sequencing data of a study of T cell clonality in common variable immunodeficiency. This clone came up many times. The target antigen is unknown. The read comes to an end 3 residues before the CDR3 does, leaving the germline J gene to fill in the end. Study observations and caveats: CVID subjects had higher TCRbeta clonality than healthy controls, most marked in about a third. Reportedly, TCR beta sequences from common variable immunodeficiency showed fewer deletions and N-nucleotide insertions. Fewer TCRbeta clones were shared among CVID subjects than controls.

The J segment lost 6 bases and the V segment lost 5 bases, leaving 8 bases of the junction unmatched. This CDR3 contains 14 residues. Germline V gene data show CDR1 as SGHDT and CDR2 as YYEEEE. Produced via immunoSEQ multiplex PCR; TCRdb's table is partial and in-frame only. Sampling found roughly 29,000 clones, none seen once. The receptor was derived from a person aged 18-69 years in good health. V is TRBV5-6 and J is TRBJ2-3, with TRBD1 matching over 8 bases. Sample: peripheral blood mononuclear cells. The CDR3 protein is CASRTGGSGDTQYF. The CDR3 DNA, read in part, is TGTGCCAGCAGAACAGGGGGGAGTGGGGATACG.